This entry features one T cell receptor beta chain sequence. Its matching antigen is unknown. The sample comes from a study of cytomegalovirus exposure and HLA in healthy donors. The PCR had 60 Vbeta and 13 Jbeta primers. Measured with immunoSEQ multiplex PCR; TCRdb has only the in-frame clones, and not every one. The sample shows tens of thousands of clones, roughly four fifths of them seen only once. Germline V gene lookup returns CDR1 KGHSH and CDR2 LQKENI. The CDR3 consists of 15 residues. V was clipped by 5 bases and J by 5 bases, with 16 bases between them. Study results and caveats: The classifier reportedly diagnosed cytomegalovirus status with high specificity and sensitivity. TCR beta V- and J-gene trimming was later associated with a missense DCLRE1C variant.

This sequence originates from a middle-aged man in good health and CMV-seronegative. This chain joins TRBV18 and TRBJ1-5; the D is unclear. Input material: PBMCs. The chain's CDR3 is CASSRSTGWDQPQHF. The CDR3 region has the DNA TGTGCCAGCTCAAGATCGACGGGATGGGATCAGCCCCAGCATTTT.